What follows are 19 T cell receptor beta chains derived from one specimen sequenced in a study of Ad26.COV2.S vaccination and SARS-CoV-2 variants. Only in-frame clones appear in the TCRdb table, and some are missing; sequencing was by immunoSEQ multiplex PCR. The sample has around 300,000 clones, about 89% seen once; the top ten hold approximately 4.5%. As for treatment: approximately 18 received Ad26.COV2.S at low or high dose, single or two shots; several received placebo; per-sample allocation not given. Collection of samples fell on day 63 after the first vaccine or placebo injection. The source material was peripheral blood, sampled in a trial of Ad26.COV2.S vaccine versus placebo. Receptors originate from a person between 18 and 65 years old who received the Ad26.COV2.S COVID-19 vaccine or a placebo.

This clone was detected a few times. The CDR3 region has the DNA TGTGCCAGCAGATCCCAGGGGGCCAATGGCTACACCTTC. Amino acids: CASRSQGANGYTF. V usage is TRBV28 and J usage is TRBJ1-2; 8 nucleotides match TRBD1. The ends lost 6 bases at V and 6 bases at J; junction bases unmatched: 6. Germline CDR1 and CDR2: MDHEN and SYDVKM. This CDR3 is 13 amino acids long.

J is TRBJ2-7 and V is TRBV18, with D maybe TRBD2 (5 bases). The CDR3 length is 14 residues. V was pared by 2 bases and J by 2 bases, with 10 bases between. Germline V CDR1 and CDR2: KGHSH, LQKENI. CDR3: CASSPSDGTYEQYF. The CDR3 DNA reads TGTGCCAGCTCACCAAGTGACGGGACCTACGAGCAGTACTTC.

This clone occurred once. The gene calls are TRBV10-3 and TRBJ2-2; D is uncertain. Germline values: CDR1 ENHRY, CDR2 SYGVKD. The CDR3 is 13 amino acids. Deletions cut 3 bases from V and 0 bases from J, with 2 bases between. CDR3 nucleotides: TGTGCCATCAGTGATGCGAACACCGGGGAGCTGTTTTTT. Translation gives CAISDANTGELFF.

CDR3 nucleotide sequence: TGTGCCTGGAGTCCCCTATCCGGACAGTACGAGCAGTACTTC. Translated: CAWSPLSGQYEQYF. J is TRBJ2-7 and V is TRBV30; D possibly corresponds to TRBD1 (6 bases). This CDR3 contains 14 residues. The germline CDR1 and CDR2 sequences are GTSNPN and SVGIG (reference sequence). The ends were cut back, 2 bases at V and 4 bases at J, with 15 bases in the middle.

The rearrangement links TRBV5-4 to TRBJ2-5; TRBD2 is a possible D gene (5 bases). The CDR3 has 16 residues. Trimming removed 0 bases at V and 2 bases at J, with 14 bases between. The germline V gene has CDR1 SGHNT and CDR2 YYREEE (reference sequence). The CDR3 nucleotides are TGTGCCAGCAGCTTGGCCAGCGGTCAGCTTCAAGAGACCCAGTACTTC. Translation gives CASSLASGQLQETQYF.

This chain uses TRBV18 with TRBJ1-1; no clear D. Germline values: CDR1 KGHSH, CDR2 LQKENI. V shed 3 bases and J shed 6 bases, with 17 bases lying between them. The CDR3 totals 15 residues. CDR3 nucleotide sequence: TGTGCCAGCTCACCCCGGACCGGGAGTGATGCTGAAGCTTTCTTT. Translated: CASSPRTGSDAEAFF.

This chain joins TRBV7-8 and TRBJ1-5, with 8 nucleotides matching TRBD1. This CDR3 spans 17 amino acids. Trimming took 0 bases from V and 4 from J; bases not matched to a gene: 8. CDR1 is SGHVS and CDR2 is FQNEAQ in the germline V gene. The CDR3 spells CASSLALPDRGNQPQHF. Here the CDR3 DNA reads TGTGCCAGCAGCTTAGCGCTACCCGACAGGGGTAATCAGCCCCAGCATTTT.

The V gene is TRBV25-1, the J gene TRBJ2-5, with a tentative D call TRBD2 (6 bases). Germline V gives CDR1 MGHDK, CDR2 SYGVNS. The CDR3 runs 14 residues. The germline V and J ends were trimmed by 3 bases and 4 bases, with 12 bases remaining between them. CDR3 DNA: TGTGCCAGCAGTGATTTTCGGGGAGGAGAGACCCAGTACTTC. This codes for CASSDFRGGETQYF.

The chain employs TRBV9 and TRBJ1-3; TRBD1 matches 7 bases. Germline assignment: CDR1 SGDLS and CDR2 YYNGEE. J lost 0 bases, V lost 2 bases, and 8 bases had no gene match. CDR3 size: 17 residues. The CDR3 sequence is CASSVGLGTDSGNTIYF. As DNA, the CDR3 is TGTGCCAGCAGCGTTGGACTAGGGACAGACTCTGGAAACACCATATATTTT.

The chain is built from TRBV5-1 and TRBJ1-1, with D hard to call. Germline CDR1 reads SGHRS; CDR2 reads YFSETQ. This CDR3 has 14 amino acids. V lost 2 bases to trimming and J lost 1 base, with 9 bases between them. CDR3: CASSLDDANTEAFF. The CDR3 bases are TGCGCCAGCAGCTTAGACGATGCGAACACTGAAGCTTTCTTT.

The chain recombines TRBV25-1 with TRBJ1-2; no clear D gene. Germline-derived CDR1 and CDR2 are MGHDK and SYGVNS. V was clipped by 0 bases and J by 3 bases, with 14 bases between them. The CDR3 runs 16 residues. In DNA form, the CDR3 reads TGTGCCAGCAGTGAATATAGCGGGAGCAAGGACTATGGCTACACCTTC. As protein: CASSEYSGSKDYGYTF.

The chain uses TRBV5-1 and TRBJ1-2; D ambiguous. V gave up 2 bases and J gave up 7 bases, with 12 bases separating them. Germline values: CDR1 SGHRS, CDR2 YFSETQ. This CDR3 spans 13 amino acids. The CDR3 DNA sequence: TGCGCCAGCAGCTTCAAGGGTGAATCTGGCTACACCTTC. This sequence encodes CASSFKGESGYTF.

This clone was counted a single time. The chain carries TRBV7-9 and TRBJ2-5; D could derive from TRBD1 or TRBD2 (5 bases each). CDR3 size: 14 residues. Trimming stripped 5 bases from V and 5 bases from J, with 15 bases between. Germline assignment: CDR1 SEHNR and CDR2 FQNEAQ (reference sequence). The CDR3 DNA is TGTGCCAGCAGCCCCGGGGCCGGTAGGGAGACCCAGTACTTC. It codes for CASSPGAGRETQYF.

V usage is TRBV6-5 and J usage is TRBJ1-2; 9 bases map to TRBD1. The CDR3 is 13 residues long. CDR1 MNHEY and CDR2 SVGAGI come from the germline V gene. Trimming at V came to 7 bases and at J to 8 bases, leaving 8 bases not matched to a gene. The CDR3 loop is CASMRDRAVGYTF. The CDR3 coding sequence is TGTGCCAGCATGAGGGACAGGGCCGTCGGCTACACCTTC.

The V call is TRBV29-1, the J call TRBJ1-5; D not certain. V lost 5 bases to trimming and J lost 4 bases, with 15 bases between them. The CDR3 length is 14 residues. The germline CDR1 and CDR2 sequences are SQVTM and ANQGSEA. The CDR3: CSVQSGVGNQPQHF. Written as DNA, the CDR3 is TGCAGCGTTCAAAGCGGGGTAGGTAATCAGCCCCAGCATTTT. Variable domain in full (rest from reference TRBV29-1 and TRBJ1-5): SAVISQKPSRDICQRGTSLTIQCQVDSQVTMMFWYRQQPGQSLTLIATANQGSEATYESGFVIDKFPISRPNLTFSTLTVSNMSPEDSSIYLCSVQSGVGNQPQHFGDGTRLSIL.

This sequence joins TRBV19 and TRBJ2-2; D remains ambiguous. The CDR3 is 16 amino acids. The germline gives CDR1 LNHDA, CDR2 SQIVND (reference sequence). Trimming removed 3 bases at V and 6 bases at J, with 17 bases between. CDR3 in DNA: TGTGCCAGTAGTATTGGATTAGTGGGATCAGCCGGGGAGCTGTTTTTT. Its translation is CASSIGLVGSAGELFF.

This clone was detected only a few times. J is TRBJ1-5 and V is TRBV5-6; the D is unclear. V lost 2 bases to trimming and J lost 2 bases, with 14 bases between them. CDR3 size: 16 residues. In germline, CDR1 is SGHDT, CDR2 YYEEEE. Here the CDR3 DNA reads TGTGCCAGCAGCTTCTTTGGGGATATCGGCAATCAGCCCCAGCATTTT. Translation: CASSFFGDIGNQPQHF.

The gene calls are TRBV5-1 and TRBJ1-1; no reliable D call. The CDR3 runs to 14 residues. Trimming took off 1 base at V and 6 bases at J, with 13 bases between the two ends. The germline CDR1 and CDR2 sequences are SGHRS and YFSETQ. The CDR3 spells CASSLSPPTSEAFF. The DNA of the CDR3 is TGCGCCAGCAGCTTGAGCCCGCCGACCTCTGAAGCTTTCTTT.

The sample holds one count of this clone. V is TRBV25-1 and J is TRBJ2-2; 9 nucleotides align to TRBD1. Trimming removed 4 bases from V and 3 bases from J; junction bases left unmatched: 0. The CDR3 loop spans 14 amino acids. Germline-derived CDR1 and CDR2 are MGHDK and SYGVNS. This CDR3 is CASSGQGDTGELFF. CDR3 coding DNA: TGTGCCAGCAGTGGACAGGGGGACACCGGGGAGCTGTTTTTT.